This TCR beta chain was sequenced in a study of blood T cell repertoires in COVID-19. In the authors' methods: How many nucleated cells were present was estimated from reference gene primer amplification. Repertoires were generated with immunoSEQ multiplex PCR, while TCRdb's copy carries only in-frame clones and drops some. V and J calls and clone size follow that table, whereas D and trimming were derived from the DNA. The sample holds some 320,000 clones; more than 75% are singletons and the top ten take about 5.4%. In germline, CDR1 is SGHRS, CDR2 YFSETQ. V dropped 2 bases and J dropped 6; count of bases not matched to a gene: 8. The CDR3 totals 15 residues.

The receptor's source is a woman in her twenties or thirties who had recovered from COVID-19. V is TRBV5-1 and J is TRBJ2-5, with 9 positions matching TRBD2. The material sequenced was PBMCs or T cells enriched from blood (not recorded which). CDR3 residues: CASSLGGLAMKTQYF. In DNA, the CDR3 is TGCGCCAGCAGCTTAGGGGGACTAGCCATGAAGACCCAGTACTTC.